One T cell receptor beta chain is described in this entry. Its antigen is unidentified. The data are from a study of T cell clones after liver transplantation. Background on the study: Tolerance: complete withdrawal held at least one year, liver enzymes staying within twice normal.

Sequencing was performed with immunoSEQ multiplex PCR; in TCRdb, only in-frame clones are kept and a portion is missing. In the table there are 95,000 to 110,000 clones, under 90% of which are singletons. Regarding the study as a whole: Circulating graft-donor-reactive CD4 TCRbeta sequences fell significantly post-transplant in 5 of 8 subjects.

Sorting of unstimulated PBMCs yielded separate CD3+CD4+ and CD3+CD8+ fractions. Here the sequenced sample was CD4+ T cells from blood, taken approximately 43 months after liver transplant. The TCR was taken from a human patient who received a liver transplant. Some T cells may possibly be graft donor cells.

As DNA, the CDR3 is TGTGCCAGCAGCTTGGGGACAGGAGCCGCGGTCGAAAAACTGTTTTTT. Its protein is CASSLGTGAAVEKLFF. V usage is TRBV11-2 and J usage is TRBJ1-4; 8 nucleotides match TRBD1. The CDR3 totals 16 residues. V shed 3 bases and J 8 bases; nucleotides not matched to a gene: 11. Germline V gene data show CDR1 as SGHAT and CDR2 as FQNNGV. Full variable domain (missing parts from reference TRBV11-2 and TRBJ1-4): EAGVAQSPRYKIIEKRQSVAFWCNPISGHATLYWYQQILGQGPKLLIQFQNNGVVDDSQLPKDRFSAERLKGVDSTLKIQPAKLEDSAVYLCASSLGTGAAVEKLFFGSGTQLSVL.